Below are 15 T cell receptor beta chains sequenced from a single sample in a study of T cell responses to AZD1222 COVID-19 vaccine. TCRdb's table, derived via immunoSEQ multiplex PCR, lists solely in-frame clones and lacks some. This sample yields some 56,000 clones, of which roughly 88% are seen a single time; over 12% belongs to the top ten. The sequenced sample was peripheral blood, obtained on day 0 of AZD1222 vaccination. These receptors originate from an adult in good health.

The table lists this clone with a few counts. The V and J genes are TRBV2 and TRBJ1-5, with D possibly being TRBD1 (5 bases). Looked up from germline, CDR1 is SNHLY and CDR2 is FYNNEI. Trimming took off 3 bases at V and 0 bases at J, with 18 bases between the two ends. The CDR3 totals 18 residues. The CDR3 DNA is TGTGCCAGCAGTGAGGGAGGGGACCCCTTTCATAGCAATCAGCCCCAGCATTTT. This gives the protein CASSEGGDPFHSNQPQHF.

V gene TRBV11-3 combines with J gene TRBJ2-7; the D gene is possibly TRBD1 (5 bases). The CDR3 is 13 amino acids. V dropped 4 bases and J dropped 1 base, with 8 bases sitting between them. Germline-derived CDR1 and CDR2 are SGHNT and YENEEA. The CDR3 reads CASSSDSSYEQYF. CDR3 sequence (DNA): TGTGCCAGCAGCTCTGACAGTTCCTACGAGCAGTACTTC.

CDR3 amino acids: CASAGTGGYNEQYF. Here the CDR3 DNA reads TGTGCCAGCGCCGGGACAGGGGGCTATAACGAGCAGTACTTC. The chain employs TRBV18 and TRBJ2-7; 12 positions match TRBD1. J lost 5 bases, V lost 8 bases, and 7 bases had no gene match. This CDR3 region has 14 residues. Germline CDR1 KGHSH, CDR2 LQKENI.

The CDR3 nucleotides read TGTGCCAGCAGCCACAGGGTAGGGAACACCGGGGAGCTGTTTTTT. Its protein product is CASSHRVGNTGELFF. The chain uses TRBV6-5 and TRBJ2-2; D might be TRBD1 (6 bases). Germline V gene sequence: CDR1 MNHEY, CDR2 SVGAGI. This CDR3 spans 15 amino acids. V gave up 6 bases and J gave up 1 base, with 12 bases separating them.

This clone occurred a few times. V is TRBV5-1 and J is TRBJ1-3, with TRBD1 matching over 9 bases. V dropped 4 bases and J dropped 2; count of bases not matched to a gene: 7. Germline V lookup: CDR1 SGHRS, CDR2 YFSETQ. The CDR3 is 16 residues long. The CDR3 DNA reads as TGCGCCAGCAGCGTCTCCGGGACAGGGCCTGGAAACACCATATATTTT. Protein product: CASSVSGTGPGNTIYF.

This chain joins TRBV24-1 and TRBJ1-5; the D gene is possibly TRBD1 (6 bases). The CDR3 is made up of 18 amino acids. Trimming took off 4 bases at V and 1 base at J, with 19 bases between the two ends. Germline V CDR1 and CDR2: KGHDR, SFDVKD. The CDR3 DNA follows: TGTGCCACCAGTGAGGGGACACAAACCCCTTGGAGCAATCAGCCCCAGCATTTT. As protein: CATSEGTQTPWSNQPQHF.

The chain employs TRBV6-5 and TRBJ1-6; D is undetermined. Germline lookup yields CDR1 MNHEY and CDR2 SVGAGI. This CDR3 has 15 residues. V was pared by 6 bases and J by 0 bases, with 9 bases between. CDR3 nucleotides: TGTGCCAGCAGAACAGAAAGCTCCTATAATTCACCCCTCCACTTT. Translation gives CASRTESSYNSPLHF.

This clone is medium-sized (0.01 to 0.1%) in the sample. The DNA is omitted, as the CDR3 cannot be located on it reliably, and the CDR3 follows TCRdb's listing. The chain carries TRBV21-1 and TRBJ2-6. TRBV21-1 represents a pseudogene. The CDR3 totals 15 residues, both ends included. The CDR3 region is CAVSRWASGANVLTF.

This chain joins TRBV6-1 and TRBJ1-5, with a tentative D call TRBD1 (6 bases). The CDR3 contains 13 residues. Germline loops: CDR1 MNHNS, CDR2 SASEGT. Trimming cost V 2 bases and J 7 bases, with 9 bases left between them. In nucleotides, the CDR3 is TGTGCCAGCAGTGAAACAGGGATACAGCCCCAGCATTTT. As protein: CASSETGIQPQHF.

This chain connects TRBV18 to TRBJ1-5; no reliable D call. This CDR3 is 13 amino acids long. Trimming took 4 bases from V and 1 from J, leaving 5 bases between them. Germline CDR1 and CDR2: KGHSH and LQKENI. The CDR3 bases are TGTGCCAGCTCACGAGACAGCAATCAGCCCCAGCATTTT. Translated: CASSRDSNQPQHF. The complete variable domain, with remaining parts taken from reference TRBV18 and TRBJ1-5, reads NAGVMQNPRHLVRRRGQEARLRCSPMKGHSHVYWYRQLPEEGLKFMVYLQKENIIDESGMPKERFSAEFPKEGPSILRIQQVVRGDSAAYFCASSRDSNQPQHFGDGTRLSIL.

J is TRBJ1-1 and V is TRBV7-2; perhaps TRBD1 as D (5 bases). The CDR3 has 14 residues. Trimming left V 0 bases short and J 6 bases short, with 11 bases between. Looked up from germline, CDR1 is SGHTA and CDR2 is FQGNSA. CDR3 in DNA: TGTGCCAGCAGCTTAGCGCAGGGTTGGGCTGAAGCTTTCTTT. Translated: CASSLAQGWAEAFF.

The chain uses TRBV5-1 and TRBJ2-7; the match to TRBD2 covers 12 bases. The CDR3 totals 17 residues. Germline values: CDR1 SGHRS, CDR2 YFSETQ. Germline trimming cut 2 bases from V and 2 bases from J; bases unmatched to any gene: 8. CDR3 amino acids: CASSLLAGGLRPYEQYF. The CDR3 DNA sequence: TGCGCCAGCAGCTTACTAGCGGGGGGCCTCAGACCCTACGAGCAGTACTTC.

The rearrangement links TRBV6-5 to TRBJ2-7; the D is unclear. The CDR3 sequence is 12 residues long. Germline assignment: CDR1 MNHEY and CDR2 SVGAGI. Trimming took 4 bases from V and 7 from J, leaving 11 bases between them. The CDR3 DNA reads TGTGCCAGCAGTTCCCCCTCCGGTGAGCAGTACTTC. Amino acid sequence: CASSSPSGEQYF.

This rearrangement joins TRBV19 to TRBJ1-4; unclear D gene. The CDR3 length is 16 residues. V was trimmed by 3 bases and J by 10 bases, leaving 21 bases between them. Per germline, CDR1 LNHDA and CDR2 SQIVND (reference sequence). CDR3 sequence (DNA): TGTGCCAGTAGTATCCCTTTGTCAACCGGTAGGCGAAAACTGTTTTTT. Translation: CASSIPLSTGRRKLFF.

The chain recombines TRBV6-5 with TRBJ1-4; D is possibly TRBD1 (5 bases). Trimming shortened V by 0 bases and J by 7 bases, and 12 bases separated the two germline ends. This CDR3 has 15 amino acids. In germline, CDR1 is MNHEY, CDR2 SVGAGI. CDR3 amino acids: CASSYSFQGGEKLFF. As DNA, the CDR3 is TGTGCCAGCAGTTACTCGTTCCAGGGTGGTGAAAAACTGTTTTTT.